The clone carrying this TCR beta chain was counted only a few times. The antigen is undetermined. This CDR3 comprises 14 residues. Germline CDR1 is SGHAT and CDR2 is FQNNGV. Trimming pared 2 bases from V and 1 base from J, leaving 7 bases between. The sample originates from a study of T-cell memory formation after mild COVID-19. Overall study results and limits: CD4/CD8 balance held among clones contracting day 15 to 85, and later expanders leaned CD4+.

Barcoded TCR alpha and TCR beta cDNA libraries with UMIs came from 5'RACE using constant-segment primers. Via MiXCR, TCRdb re-called the 5' RACE reads, giving one row per CDR3 protein. The data hold about 300,000 distinct CDR3 sequences, with just under 20% observed a single time. This chain joins TRBV11-2 and TRBJ2-3, with D unresolved. The sequence derives from a man between 18 and 35 years old who had mild COVID-19 (a few samples of this study predate the infection). Cell type and time point are not known. The sequencing sample was made of PBMCs or a T cell subset sorted from them (not recorded which). CDR3 bases: TGTGCCAGCAGCTTATCACCGGGCACAGATACGCAGTATTTT. This codes for CASSLSPGTDTQYF.